These 26 T cell receptor beta chains share one sample of origin, sequenced in a study of cytomegalovirus exposure and HLA in healthy donors. The study ran its PCR with 60 Vbeta and 13 Jbeta primers. Here immunoSEQ multiplex PCR was the method, and the copy in TCRdb shows in-frame clones only, minus some. The table includes 97,000 or so clones, roughly 83% detected once. Sequencing was done on a sample of PBMCs. The receptors were gathered from a man aged 35 to 55 in good health and CMV-seronegative.

The CDR3 loop is CSVSGTGSNEQFF. CDR3 DNA sequence: TGCAGCGTTTCCGGGACAGGGAGCAATGAGCAGTTCTTC. The rearrangement uses TRBV29-1 and TRBJ2-1, with TRBD1 matching over 9 bases. Trimming removed 5 bases from V and 6 bases from J; junction bases left unmatched: 5. Germline values: CDR1 SQVTM, CDR2 ANQGSEA. There are 13 residues in the CDR3.

With respect to this clone: At one end, the junction sequence differs from germline, possibly due to a read error. V and J are TRBV7-9 and TRBJ2-7; D uncertain. CDR1 and CDR2 from the germline V gene are SEHNR and FQNEAQ (reference sequence). CDR3 length equals 11 residues. The CDR3: CASSVSHEQYF. Here the CDR3 DNA reads TGTGCCAGCAGCGTCTCCCACGAGCAGTACTTC.

J is TRBJ2-1 and V is TRBV5-4, with 13 bases fitting TRBD2. This CDR3 is built from 17 residues. Germline CDR1 is SGHNT and CDR2 is YYREEE (reference sequence). The J segment lost 7 bases and the V segment lost 3 bases, leaving 10 bases of the junction unmatched. The CDR3 nucleotides are TGTGCCAGCAGCTCGTGGACTAGCGGGGGTCCCCGGAATGAGCAGTTCTTC. Its protein product is CASSSWTSGGPRNEQFF.

CDR3 coding DNA: TGTGCCAGCAGCTCTTTCACAGATACGCAGTATTTT. Translated, it gives CASSSFTDTQYF. The J gene is TRBJ2-3, the V gene TRBV13, with D hard to call. Trimming stripped 4 bases from V and 2 bases from J, with 4 bases between. The CDR3 runs to 12 residues. The germline gives CDR1 PRHDT, CDR2 FYEKMQ (reference sequence).

The rearrangement uses TRBV7-8 and TRBJ2-7; possible D gene TRBD2, 6 bases. The germline CDR1 and CDR2 sequences are SGHVS and FQNEAQ. The CDR3 is 16 residues long. V lost 8 bases to trimming and J lost 5 bases, with 25 bases between them. The CDR3 region has the DNA TGTGCCAGCTATCTTGGTAGCGGACCCCCCAAGGACGAGCAGTACTTC. Encoded protein: CASYLGSGPPKDEQYF.

This chain links TRBV12-5 with TRBJ2-1; 8 nucleotides match TRBD2. Germline CDR1 and CDR2: LGHNT and FRNRAP. Trimming at V came to 3 bases and at J to 6 bases, leaving 1 base not matched to a gene. The CDR3 is 13 residues long. In DNA form, the CDR3 reads TGTGCTAGTGGTTTAGGGACTAGCAATGAGCAGTTCTTC. Protein sequence: CASGLGTSNEQFF.

The V and J genes are TRBV7-3 and TRBJ2-7, with 7 positions matching TRBD1. Looked up from germline, CDR1 is SGHTA and CDR2 is FQGTGA. Trimming cost V 5 bases and J 2 bases; bases outside gene matches: 24. The CDR3 is 20 amino acids. For the CDR3, the DNA is TGTGCCAGCAGCCCCACCGGTTCGGCAGACAGGGCGCCTCCAGCCTACGAGCAGTACTTC. Its translation: CASSPTGSADRAPPAYEQYF.

This chain joins TRBV6-1 and TRBJ2-7; D possibly corresponds to TRBD2 (6 bases). This CDR3 spans 13 amino acids. CDR1 is MNHNS, CDR2 SASEGT, per germline. V was pared by 8 bases and J by 0 bases, with 11 bases between. The CDR3 spells CASGGTDSYEQYF. The CDR3, as DNA: TGTGCCAGCGGAGGGACGGACTCCTACGAGCAGTACTTC.

In its sample, this clone was seen a few times. This chain links TRBV12-5 with TRBJ2-7, with D perhaps TRBD1 (5 bases). Per germline, CDR1 LGHNT and CDR2 FRNRAP. This CDR3 spans 13 amino acids. V was clipped by 2 bases and J by 5 bases, with 10 bases between them. CDR3 DNA: TGTGCTAGTGGTTTGAGGCAGGGCCACGAGCAGTACTTC. Protein: CASGLRQGHEQYF.

The genes are TRBV11-2 and TRBJ1-2; the D gene is possibly TRBD1 (5 bases). CDR3 length: 14 residues. Germline V gene lookup returns CDR1 SGHAT and CDR2 FQNNGV. Trimming took 1 base from V and 4 from J, leaving 10 bases between them. The CDR3 DNA reads TGTGCCAGCAGCTTAGTTCCACAGGCCTATGGCTACACCTTC. Protein: CASSLVPQAYGYTF.

The V and J genes are TRBV9 and TRBJ2-5, with 9 bases that match TRBD2. The V gene's germline CDR1 is SGDLS and CDR2 YYNGEE. Trimming took 4 bases from V and 4 from J; bases not matched to a gene: 11. This CDR3 spans 16 amino acids. The CDR3 coding sequence is TGTGCCAGCAGCCCCGGAGTAGCGGGGGATGGAGAGACCCAGTACTTC. Translating gives CASSPGVAGDGETQYF.

The chain carries TRBV5-6 and TRBJ1-2; D may be TRBD1 (5 bases). Germline V gene sequence: CDR1 SGHDT, CDR2 YYEEEE. CDR3 length: 16 amino acids. The V end lost 4 bases, the J end lost 0 bases, and 16 bases lay between the germline ends. The CDR3 region has the DNA TGTGCCAGCAGCGGGGGAGGAGGAGTTACTAACTATGGCTACACCTTC. It translates to CASSGGGGVTNYGYTF.

The CDR3 sequence: CAWVGLAGGLGQETQYF. The DNA for the CDR3 is TGTGCCTGGGTCGGCTTAGCGGGGGGGCTGGGGCAAGAGACCCAGTACTTC. This chain uses TRBV30 with TRBJ2-5, with 11 bases fitting TRBD2. The CDR3 covers 17 residues. The germline V gene has CDR1 GTSNPN and CDR2 SVGIG (reference sequence). Germline trimming cut 5 bases from V and 2 bases from J; bases unmatched to any gene: 13.

The chain is built from TRBV14 and TRBJ1-4; the D is unclear. Deletions cut 1 base from V and 2 bases from J, with 17 bases between. Germline CDR1 reads SGHDN; CDR2 reads FVKESK. The CDR3 totals 18 residues. The CDR3 sequence: CASSQGLAFYGTNEKLFF. The DNA for the CDR3 is TGTGCCAGCAGCCAAGGGTTGGCATTTTACGGGACTAATGAAAAACTGTTTTTT.

The CDR3 sequence: CASSFTGGRGYTF. CDR3 bases: TGTGCCAGCAGTTTTACAGGGGGGAGAGGCTACACCTTC. The chain uses TRBV28 and TRBJ1-2; 8 bases line up with TRBD1. Trimming removed 3 bases from V and 8 bases from J; junction bases left unmatched: 5. Looked up from germline, CDR1 is MDHEN and CDR2 is SYDVKM. The CDR3 extends over 13 amino acids.

About this clone: Mismatch with germline at one junction end may stem from a read error. The chain has TRBV7-7 and TRBJ2-5; 8 positions match TRBD2. Germline values: CDR1 SSHAT, CDR2 FNYEAQ (reference sequence). The CDR3 has 14 amino acids. The CDR3: CASSLTGGRETQYF. In DNA form, the CDR3 reads TGTGCTAGCAGCTTAACGGGGGGGCGCGAGACCCAGTACTTC.

The chain uses TRBV5-5 and TRBJ1-5; 10 bases line up with TRBD1. Germline values: CDR1 SGHKS, CDR2 YYEKEE (reference sequence). CDR3 size: 15 residues. The V segment lost 4 bases and the J segment 5 bases; nucleotides outside the gene matches: 6. The CDR3 bases are TGTGCCAGCAGCGGGGGACAGGGGTTGGATCAGCCCCAGCATTTT. Amino acid sequence: CASSGGQGLDQPQHF.

In DNA, the CDR3 is TGTGCCAGCAGTTTACGGCAGGGGGCCATCTACGAGCAGTACTTC. This translates into CASSLRQGAIYEQYF. The chain recombines TRBV28 with TRBJ2-7; TRBD1 aligns across 8 bases. The germline V gene has CDR1 MDHEN and CDR2 SYDVKM. The CDR3 runs to 15 residues. V was clipped by 2 bases and J by 3 bases; unmatched bases: 6.

This clone came up once. The chain uses TRBV5-6 and TRBJ2-7; a weak D match, TRBD1 (5 bases). Trimming cost V 1 base and J 4 bases, with 6 bases left between them. The CDR3 has 12 residues. CDR1 and CDR2 from the germline V gene are SGHDT and YYEEEE. Here the CDR3 reads CASSLKGYEQYF. CDR3 nucleotide sequence: TGTGCCAGCAGCTTGAAGGGGTACGAGCAGTACTTC.

The V and J genes are TRBV5-5 and TRBJ2-2; 11 nucleotides line up with TRBD2. CDR1 and CDR2 from the germline V gene are SGHKS and YYEKEE (reference sequence). This CDR3 region has 18 residues. Trimming removed 0 bases from V and 1 base from J; junction bases left unmatched: 5. The CDR3 sequence: CASSLAYSGGVNTGELFF. CDR3 in DNA: TGTGCCAGCAGCTTGGCGTATAGCGGGGGGGTGAACACCGGGGAGCTGTTTTTT.

The chain combines TRBV7-9 with TRBJ1-4, with D uncertain. The V end was cut by 3 bases, the J end by 7 bases, with 9 bases between. The CDR3 is made up of 13 amino acids. Germline assignment: CDR1 SEHNR and CDR2 FQNEAQ (reference sequence). The CDR3 reads CASSFGGAEKLFF. CDR3 coding DNA: TGTGCCAGCAGCTTCGGTGGAGCTGAAAAACTGTTTTTT.

The chain uses TRBV10-3 and TRBJ1-2; 7 bases line up with TRBD1. This CDR3 has 14 amino acids. Germline lookup yields CDR1 ENHRY and CDR2 SYGVKD. V shed 0 bases, J shed 8 bases, and the junction held 6 bases outside the gene matches. CDR3 protein: CAISESMDRQGYTF. For the CDR3, the DNA is TGTGCCATCAGTGAGTCCATGGACAGGCAGGGCTACACCTTC.

This chain joins TRBV7-3 and TRBJ1-4; D might be TRBD1 (5 bases). The CDR3 spans 13 residues. Germline assignment: CDR1 SGHTA and CDR2 FQGTGA. The germline V and J ends were trimmed by 6 bases and 5 bases, with 10 bases remaining between them. The CDR3 loop is CASSLNRNEKLFF. The CDR3 DNA is TGTGCCAGCAGTTTGAACAGGAATGAAAAACTGTTTTTT.

The rearrangement links TRBV7-2 to TRBJ2-3, with 9 bases aligning to TRBD2. The CDR3 is made up of 16 amino acids. Looked up from germline, CDR1 is SGHTA and CDR2 is FQGNSA. Trimming took 5 bases from V and 0 from J; bases not matched to a gene: 6. In DNA form, the CDR3 reads TGTGCCAGCAGCCTCGGACTAGCGCTGAGCACAGATACGCAGTATTTT. Amino acids: CASSLGLALSTDTQYF.

The J gene is TRBJ1-5, the V gene TRBV10-3; no clear D. V was clipped by 7 bases and J by 11 bases, with 15 bases between them. There are 12 residues in the CDR3. In germline, CDR1 is ENHRY, CDR2 SYGVKD. DNA of the CDR3: TGTGCCATCACACAGCCCGGGGAGTCCCAGCATTTT. It translates to CAITQPGESQHF.

This clone was recorded a few times. J is TRBJ2-7 and V is TRBV6-1, with D tentatively TRBD2 (7 bases). With 1 base removed from V and 3 bases from J, the gap between germline ends came to 16 bases. Germline V gene lookup returns CDR1 MNHNS and CDR2 SASEGT. CDR3 size: 16 residues. In nucleotides, the CDR3 is TGTGCCAGCAGTGAAGGGAGAGGGCGGGGGCACTACGAGCAGTACTTC. The encoded protein is CASSEGRGRGHYEQYF.